The clone carrying this T cell receptor (beta chain) was observed a single time. The data belong to a study of blood T cell repertoires in COVID-19. Looking at the study overall: The study drew acute and convalescent COVID-19 samples from the United States, Italy and Spain. In each case, the material was cDNA or gDNA derived from T cells, B-cell-depleted T cells, or PBMCs.

How the authors handled the data: Estimation of nucleated cell counts was performed using reference gene primer amplification. Profiling relied on immunoSEQ multiplex PCR, and the TCRdb table lists in-frame clones only, not all of them. The V and J calls and clone size are taken from that table; D and trimming were inferred from the DNA. The sample lists some 90,000 clones, approximately 82% occurring once. This clonotype was obtained from a man aged 65 to 85 with active or convalescent COVID-19. The sample was peripheral blood.

The DNA of the CDR3 is TGTGCCAGCAGTGAACCGGGACAGCAGCAGTTCTTC. Translated, it gives CASSEPGQQQFF. V is TRBV25-1 and J is TRBJ2-1; 7 nucleotides align to TRBD1. Germline CDR1 is MGHDK and CDR2 is SYGVNS. J was trimmed by 11 bases and V by 2 bases; bases with no gene match: 3. The CDR3 length is 12 residues. Combining the CDR3 with reference TRBV25-1 and TRBJ2-1 gives the whole variable domain EADIYQTPRYLVIGTGKKITLECSQTMGHDKMYWYQQDPGMELHLIHYSYGVNSTEKGDLSSESTVSRIRTEHFPLTLESARPSHTSQYLCASSEPGQQQFFGPGTRLTVL.